The clone carrying this T cell receptor beta chain was found many times. The CDR3 totals 13 residues. Germline CDR1 is SGHVS and CDR2 is FNYEAQ. V was clipped by 5 bases and J by 7 bases; unmatched bases: 8. The entry originates in a study of T-cell memory formation after mild COVID-19. TCRdb re-called the 5' RACE reads through MiXCR, storing one row per CDR3 protein. The table shows roughly 200,000 distinct CDR3 sequences, with over 9% occurring only once. The source is a man aged 18 to 29 who had mild COVID-19 (a few samples of this study predate the infection). Cell type and time point are not known. The material sequenced was PBMCs or a T cell subset sorted from them (not recorded which). The chain couples TRBV7-6 to TRBJ2-7; the match to TRBD1 covers 7 bases. In nucleotides, the CDR3 is TGTGCCAGCAGCCTCGGGACAGTTCAAGAGCAGTACTTC. It yields the protein CASSLGTVQEQYF.